The 5 T cell receptor beta chains below were found in one sample sequenced in a study of molecular identifiers for immune sequencing clone quantification. TCRdb reprocessed the PCR reads with MiXCR, giving one entry per CDR3 protein. This repertoire shows roughly 630,000 distinct CDR3 sequences, about 25% found once; its top ten account for about 0.84%. The sequenced sample was naive CD8+ T cells from blood, with Jurkat cell RNA spiked in. This sample's subset: FACS-sorted CD8+CD4-CCR7+CD45RA+ naive T cells. The receptors originated from a human donor in good health. Some libraries in this study had Jurkat cell RNA spiked in.

This clonotype was seen only a few times. The chain is built from TRBV28 and TRBJ2-7; the match to TRBD1 covers 7 bases. The CDR3 sequence is 14 residues long. The trim removed 4 bases at V and 3 bases at J, leaving 6 bases unmatched. The V gene's germline CDR1 is MDHEN and CDR2 SYDVKM. As DNA, the CDR3 is TGTGCCAGCAGTTCTAGGACAGGTTACTACGAGCAGTACTTC. Amino acids: CASSSRTGYYEQYF.

CDR3 region: CASSYISNTDTQYF. The CDR3 nucleotides are TGTGCCAGCAGTTACATATCGAACACAGATACGCAGTATTTT. The chain couples TRBV6-6 to TRBJ2-3; no clear D. The CDR3 has 14 residues. V dropped 2 bases and J dropped 2 bases, with 8 bases sitting between them. CDR1 is MNHNY and CDR2 is SVGAGI in the germline V gene (reference sequence).

This clonotype has more than one count but fewer than ten. The gene calls are TRBV4-3 and TRBJ2-1; TRBD2 matches at 9 bases. Losses at the gene ends were 0 bases for V and 3 bases for J; bases not matched to a gene: 3. The length of the CDR3 is 16 residues. The germline CDR1 and CDR2 sequences are LGHNA and YSLEER. CDR3 loop: CASSQDGSGSYNEQFF. The CDR3 DNA is TGCGCCAGCAGCCAAGATGGTAGCGGGAGCTACAATGAGCAGTTCTTC.

A few counts support this clonotype. This chain connects TRBV20-1 to TRBJ2-1; 7 bases align to TRBD2. The germline CDR1 and CDR2 sequences are DFQATT and SNEGSKA (reference sequence). V was pared by 3 bases and J by 7 bases, with 6 bases of the junction left unmatched. CDR3 length equals 13 residues. CDR3 residues: CSARQAGENEQFF. The CDR3 DNA sequence: TGCAGTGCTAGGCAGGCGGGGGAAAATGAGCAGTTCTTC.

The chain links TRBV12-3 or TRBV12-4 to TRBJ2-7, with D possibly being TRBD2 (6 bases). The CDR3 runs to 16 residues. Trimming took off 1 base at V and 0 bases at J, with 13 bases between the two ends. CDR3 region: CASSLVGLTVSYEQYF. The CDR3 bases are TGTGCCAGCAGTTTAGTGGGACTCACCGTCTCCTACGAGCAGTACTTC.